The clone carrying this TCR beta chain was detected once. Germline V CDR1 and CDR2: LGHNA, YSLEER. The ends were cut back, 1 base at V and 7 bases at J, with 11 bases in the middle. The CDR3 is 15 amino acids. These data are taken from a study of cytomegalovirus exposure and HLA in healthy donors. The PCR had 60 Vbeta and 13 Jbeta primers. Clones were read by immunoSEQ multiplex PCR, and TCRdb kept only the in-frame ones, dropping some. Here the sample spans approximately 76,000 clones, around 79% being singletons. The TCR sequence derives from a man aged 25 to 40 in good health and CMV-seronegative. Sequenced: PBMCs. The chain uses TRBV4-3 and TRBJ1-6; D perhaps matches TRBD1 (6 bases). In DNA, the CDR3 is TGCGCCAGCAGCCAAGTGGCAGGGGCCAATTCACCCCTCCACTTT. Translating gives CASSQVAGANSPLHF.